Below are 26 T cell receptor beta chains sequenced from a single sample in a study of OX40 agonist ivuxolimab in advanced cancers. Some clones are missing from TCRdb's copy, which holds only in-frame ones; the method was immunoSEQ multiplex PCR. The sample shows tens of thousands of clones, approximately 73% of them seen only once. The sequencing used CD4+ or CD8+ T cells sorted from blood, collected in a trial of the OX40 agonist ivuxolimab. These receptors were taken from an adult with an advanced solid tumor such as melanoma, head and neck, liver or kidney cancer.

The chain links TRBV5-6 to TRBJ2-7, with D maybe TRBD2 (5 bases). V was trimmed by 6 bases and J by 0 bases, leaving 13 bases between them. Germline CDR1 reads SGHDT; CDR2 reads YYEEEE. The CDR3 spans 14 residues. The CDR3 loop is CASNRRWSSYEQYF. The CDR3 nucleotides read TGTGCCAGCAACCGGAGGTGGAGCTCCTACGAGCAGTACTTC.

The CDR3 region is CASSFGQLNSPLHF. CDR3 sequence (DNA): TGTGCCAGCAGCTTCGGACAGTTAAATTCACCCCTCCACTTT. The chain combines TRBV11-3 with TRBJ1-6; D is possibly TRBD1 (6 bases). With 3 bases removed from V and 7 bases from J, the gap between germline ends came to 10 bases. The CDR3 is 14 residues long. The germline V gene encodes CDR1 SGHNT and CDR2 YENEEA.

V gene TRBV4-3 combines with J gene TRBJ2-1; 10 bases are shared with TRBD2. The CDR3 totals 16 residues. V shed 2 bases, J shed 2 bases, and the junction held 3 bases outside the gene matches. Germline assignment: CDR1 LGHNA and CDR2 YSLEER. The CDR3 sequence is CASSQSLAGTYNEQFF. CDR3 coding DNA: TGCGCCAGCAGCCAATCACTAGCGGGGACCTACAATGAGCAGTTCTTC.

The CDR3 spells CASSFNGRSYNSPLHF. As DNA, the CDR3 is TGTGCCAGCAGTTTTAACGGTAGATCCTATAATTCACCCCTCCACTTT. This chain uses TRBV27 with TRBJ1-6, with D hard to call. The germline V gene encodes CDR1 MNHEY and CDR2 SMNVEV (reference sequence). V shed 3 bases and J shed 1 base, with 10 bases lying between them. The CDR3 consists of 16 residues.

The chain couples TRBV4-1 to TRBJ2-5; D uncertain. The J call may be wrong; the DNA end is better matched by TRBJ2-7. The CDR3 spans 13 residues. CDR1 MGHRA and CDR2 YSYEKL come from the germline V gene. CDR3 sequence (DNA): TGCGCCAGCAGCCTAGGGCCGGTCGGCGAGCAGTACTTC. Translated, it gives CASSLGPVGEQYF.

By proportion, this clone is medium-sized. This chain connects TRBV2 to TRBJ2-2, with 7 bases matching TRBD1. Germline V gives CDR1 SNHLY, CDR2 FYNNEI. J gave up 7 bases and V 5 bases, and 7 bases lay outside the gene matches. The CDR3 is 14 amino acids. CDR3 nucleotide sequence: TGTGCCAGCAGTCAGACAGGGACGGGCGGGGAGCTGTTTTTT. Its translation: CASSQTGTGGELFF. Filled out from reference TRBV2 and TRBJ2-2, the complete variable domain reads EPEVTQTPSHQVTQMGQEVILRCVPISNHLYFYWYRQILGQKVEFLVSFYNNEISEKSEIFDDQFSVERPDGSNFTLKIRSTKLEDSAMYFCASSQTGTGGELFFGEGSRLTVL.

This clone was detected only a few times. The V gene is TRBV9, the J gene TRBJ2-2; 8 positions agree with TRBD1. Germline assignment: CDR1 SGDLS and CDR2 YYNGEE. V trimming: 3 bases; J trimming: 5 bases; junction bases outside the gene matches: 18. CDR3 length: 19 residues. CDR3 DNA sequence: TGTGCCAGCAGCGCCGAGAAACCGGGACAGGTGAAAACTACCGGGGAGCTGTTTTTT. Protein: CASSAEKPGQVKTTGELFF. The full variable domain, its missing parts supplied by reference TRBV9 and TRBJ2-2, is DSGVTQTPKHLITATGQRVTLRCSPRSGDLSVYWYQQSLDQGLQFLIQYYNGEERAKGNILERFSAQQFPDLHSELNLSSLELGDSALYFCASSAEKPGQVKTTGELFFGEGSRLTVL.

V usage is TRBV5-5 and J usage is TRBJ2-5; perhaps TRBD2 as D (6 bases). The germline gives CDR1 SGHKS, CDR2 YYEKEE (reference sequence). This CDR3 has 16 residues. With 3 bases removed from V and 2 bases from J, the gap between germline ends came to 17 bases. This chain's CDR3 is CASSYGTGVIQETQYF. Here the CDR3 DNA reads TGTGCCAGCAGCTATGGGACGGGGGTAATTCAAGAGACCCAGTACTTC.

The chain uses TRBV18 and TRBJ1-1, with D perhaps matching TRBD1 (6 bases). The germline gives CDR1 KGHSH, CDR2 LQKENI. The CDR3 consists of 15 residues. Trimming cost V 6 bases and J 7 bases, with 21 bases left between them. This chain's CDR3 is CASSFRGGSRFEAFF. CDR3 coding DNA: TGTGCCAGCTCCTTCCGGGGGGGCAGTCGTTTTGAAGCTTTCTTT.

As DNA, the CDR3 is TGTGCCAGCAGTCCTCAAGAATATAATTCACCCCTCCACTTT. It encodes CASSPQEYNSPLHF. The chain is built from TRBV27 and TRBJ1-6; no clear D gene. Trimming left V 5 bases short and J 4 bases short, with 9 bases between. The CDR3 covers 14 residues. CDR1 and CDR2 from the germline V gene are MNHEY and SMNVEV (reference sequence).

The chain recombines TRBV5-1 with TRBJ1-2, with 10 bases lining up with TRBD1. V shed 3 bases, J shed 6 bases, and the junction held 5 bases outside the gene matches. This CDR3 comprises 14 residues. Looked up from germline, CDR1 is SGHRS and CDR2 is YFSETQ. The CDR3 loop is CASSSSGTGDGYTF. CDR3 sequence (DNA): TGCGCCAGCAGCTCTTCCGGGACAGGGGATGGCTACACCTTC. The full variable domain, its missing parts supplied by reference TRBV5-1 and TRBJ1-2, is KAGVTQTPRYLIKTRGQQVTLSCSPISGHRSVSWYQQTPGQGLQFLFEYFSETQRNKGNFPGRFSGRQFSNSRSEMNVSTLELGDSALYLCASSSSGTGDGYTFGSGTRLTVV.

The chain is built from TRBV6-5 and TRBJ1-6, with TRBD1 as a possible D gene (6 bases). Germline CDR1 reads MNHEY; CDR2 reads SVGAGI. V gave up 7 bases and J gave up 6 bases, with 16 bases separating them. This CDR3 has 15 amino acids. CDR3 bases: TGTGCCAGCACCCCCCGGGACAAACTTAATTCACCCCTCCACTTT. Translation gives CASTPRDKLNSPLHF.

The genes are TRBV7-6 and TRBJ2-5, with 8 bases lining up with TRBD1. This CDR3 contains 14 residues. CDR1 and CDR2 (germline): SGHVS, FNYEAQ. V lost 5 bases, J lost 0 bases, and 2 bases stayed unmatched. For the CDR3, the DNA is TGTGCCAGCAGCAGGGACAGGCACCAAGAGACCCAGTACTTC. Translation: CASSRDRHQETQYF.

The sample holds a few counts of this clone. The rearrangement uses TRBV6-4 and TRBJ1-1; D is perhaps TRBD1 (5 bases). The CDR3 is 13 amino acids. Germline assignment: CDR1 MRHNA and CDR2 SNTAGT. The V end was cut by 3 bases, the J end by 1 base, with 6 bases between. The CDR3 protein is CASSEGPNTEAFF. CDR3 in DNA: TGTGCCAGCAGTGAGGGACCGAACACTGAAGCTTTCTTT.

J is TRBJ1-4 and V is TRBV5-1; D is ambiguous. V lost 2 bases and J lost 4, with 12 bases in between. The germline V gene has CDR1 SGHRS and CDR2 YFSETQ. The CDR3 spans 15 residues. Here the CDR3 reads CASSLPDGINEKLFF. The DNA of the CDR3 is TGCGCCAGCAGCTTACCGGATGGGATTAATGAAAAACTGTTTTTT.

The rearrangement uses TRBV12-5 and TRBJ2-6; 7 bases agree with TRBD2. The CDR3 runs 15 residues. V shed 4 bases, J shed 0 bases, and the junction held 0 bases outside the gene matches. From germline, CDR1 is LGHNT and CDR2 FRNRAP. DNA for the CDR3: TGTGCTAGTGGTTGGGGGGGCTCTGGGGCCAACGTCCTGACTTTC. The encoded protein is CASGWGGSGANVLTF. Looking up the rest from reference TRBV12-5 and TRBJ2-6 gives the full variable domain: DARVTQTPRHKVTEMGQEVTMRCQPILGHNTVFWYRQTMMQGLELLAYFRNRAPLDDSGMPKDRFSAEMPDATLATLKIQPSEPRDSAVYFCASGWGGSGANVLTFGAGSRLTVL.

In this sample, this clone turned up a few times. DNA of the CDR3: TGTGCCAGCAGTGATGGGACAGTACAAATCTACGAGCAGTACTTC. This encodes CASSDGTVQIYEQYF. The V and J genes are TRBV2 and TRBJ2-7, with 7 bases fitting TRBD1. Germline V CDR1 and CDR2: SNHLY, FYNNEI. Trimming at V came to 3 bases and at J to 3 bases, leaving 8 bases not matched to a gene. The CDR3 runs to 15 residues. Full variable domain (rest looked up from reference TRBV2 and TRBJ2-7): EPEVTQTPSHQVTQMGQEVILRCVPISNHLYFYWYRQILGQKVEFLVSFYNNEISEKSEIFDDQFSVERPDGSNFTLKIRSTKLEDSAMYFCASSDGTVQIYEQYFGPGTRLTVT.

This clone was observed a few times. The chain employs TRBV20-1 and TRBJ2-7; D remains unclear. V was shortened by 6 bases and J by 4 bases, with 10 bases between the two germline ends. In germline, CDR1 is DFQATT, CDR2 SNEGSKA (reference sequence). This CDR3 is 11 amino acids long. The CDR3 protein is CSAAASYEQYF. CDR3 DNA: TGCAGTGCCGCCGCTAGTTACGAGCAGTACTTC.

In its sample, this clone was seen a few times. V and J are TRBV7-9 and TRBJ1-6, with D unresolved. The V gene's germline CDR1 is SEHNR and CDR2 FQNEAQ (reference sequence). Trimming took off 3 bases at V and 0 bases at J, with 9 bases between the two ends. CDR3 length: 16 amino acids. The CDR3 nucleotides read TGTGCCAGCAGCTTTTTCGGGAGCTCCTATAATTCACCCCTCCACTTT. Protein product: CASSFFGSSYNSPLHF.

The chain recombines TRBV5-1 with TRBJ1-1; 9 nucleotides line up with TRBD1. The germline CDR1 and CDR2 sequences are SGHRS and YFSETQ. Trimming took 3 bases from V and 1 from J; bases not matched to a gene: 16. The CDR3 runs 19 residues. This CDR3 is CASSSNPDRGMVTNTEAFF. CDR3 nucleotides: TGCGCCAGCAGCTCGAACCCTGACAGGGGGATGGTGACGAACACTGAAGCTTTCTTT.

The V call is TRBV6-1, the J call TRBJ1-3, with D unresolved. The germline V gene has CDR1 MNHNS and CDR2 SASEGT. The CDR3 consists of 14 residues. The V end was cut by 7 bases, the J end by 2 bases, with 12 bases between. The CDR3 protein is CASTSRLPGNTIYF. The CDR3 nucleotides are TGTGCCAGCACCTCCCGGCTCCCTGGAAACACCATATATTTT.

The V call is TRBV6-1, the J call TRBJ2-7; D gene uncertain. Germline V gene sequence: CDR1 MNHNS, CDR2 SASEGT. This CDR3 region has 11 residues. V lost 7 bases, J lost 4 bases, and 8 bases lay in between. This chain's CDR3 is CASTNGYEQYF. The DNA for the CDR3 is TGTGCCAGCACTAACGGGTACGAGCAGTACTTC.

This clone appeared a few times. This CDR3 is CASTLIGQPLGNTIYF. The DNA of the CDR3 is TGTGCCAGTACTCTTATCGGGCAGCCATTGGGAAACACCATATATTTT. The gene calls are TRBV19 and TRBJ1-3; D is unclear. V was shortened by 7 bases and J by 4 bases, with 20 bases between the two germline ends. CDR1 LNHDA and CDR2 SQIVND come from the germline V gene (reference sequence). This CDR3 comprises 16 residues.

This clone is a singleton in its sample. The genes are TRBV18 and TRBJ1-2; 7 nucleotides agree with TRBD1. The CDR3 totals 14 residues. J lost 7 bases, V lost 3 bases, and 8 bases had no gene match. The germline CDR1 and CDR2 sequences are KGHSH and LQKENI. The CDR3 spells CASSPGTEALGYTF. The DNA of the CDR3 is TGTGCCAGCTCACCGGGGACAGAAGCCCTTGGCTACACCTTC.

V gene TRBV28 combines with J gene TRBJ1-1; the D is unclear. Trimming cost V 1 base and J 4 bases, with 13 bases left between them. Germline CDR1 MDHEN, CDR2 SYDVKM. The CDR3 totals 15 residues. The CDR3 nucleotides are TGTGCCAGCAGTTTATTGACCGGGCGGGGCACTGAAGCTTTCTTT. Encoded protein: CASSLLTGRGTEAFF.

V is TRBV5-1 and J is TRBJ2-3; 11 bases match TRBD2. After removal of 4 bases from V and 1 base from J, the junction contained 2 bases not matched to a gene. Germline CDR1 and CDR2: SGHRS and YFSETQ. This CDR3 has 15 amino acids. CDR3 bases: TGCGCCAGCAGCATACTAGCGGGGGGCACAGATACGCAGTATTTT. Amino acid sequence: CASSILAGGTDTQYF.